This T cell receptor beta chain appears in the sequencing data of a study of cytomegalovirus exposure and HLA in healthy donors. Study as a whole: Per a later analysis, the 666 first-cohort and 120 or so validation repertoires shared one platform. Study-wide findings and caveats: Rarity held for most TCR sequences, but there were some public TCRs that occurred in many donors. It was about 150 TCR beta chains that were listed as cytomegalovirus-associated. In vitro data verified a few CMV-associated chains as specific for CMV antigens.

A remark on this clone: Its antigen is unidentified.

Between the trimmed V and J ends, which lost 3 bases and 7 bases, there was a span of 22 bases. CDR1 and CDR2 (germline): MGHRA, YSYEKL. The CDR3 consists of 17 residues. Only in-frame clones appear in the TCRdb table, and some are missing; sequencing was by immunoSEQ multiplex PCR. The repertoire holds 75,000 to 90,000 clones, with 90% to 97% as singletons. The sequence came from a man younger than 35 in good health and CMV-seropositive. The chain employs TRBV4-1 and TRBJ1-5; weak D call: TRBD1 (6 bases). Input material: PBMCs. CDR3 in amino acids: CASSHWRRDTDMQPQHF. In DNA form, the CDR3 reads TGCGCCAGCAGCCACTGGCGCCGGGACACGGATATGCAGCCCCAGCATTTT.